Described below is a single T cell receptor beta chain sequence and its context. V lost 7 bases to trimming and J lost 7 bases; unmatched junction nucleotides: 8. Germline-derived CDR1 and CDR2 are SNHLY and FYNNEI. The CDR3 spans 16 residues. This entry belongs to a study of blood T cell repertoires in COVID-19. Study as a whole: Acute-phase and convalescent COVID-19 samples originated in the United States, Italy and Spain.

The study drew participants aged about 18 to 95 years from roughly 25 US areas. The authors' processing: Amplified reference gene primers provided the basis for estimating nucleated cell counts. TCRdb's copy holds only in-frame clones and misses some; the assay was immunoSEQ multiplex PCR. V, J and clone size reflect that table, while D and trimming were determined from the DNA. The sample records 200,000 to 250,000 clones, around 90% being singletons. This chain joins TRBV2 and TRBJ2-1; TRBD2 agrees at 15 bases. The sequenced material came from PBMCs or T cells enriched from blood (not recorded which). The source is a man aged 30 to 45 who had been exposed to COVID-19. CDR3 residues: CASKKGLAGGHNEQFF. The DNA of the CDR3 is TGTGCCAGCAAGAAGGGACTAGCGGGGGGCCATAATGAGCAGTTCTTC.